These 27 T cell receptor beta chains were sequenced from one sample in a study of blood T cell repertoires in COVID-19. Produced via immunoSEQ multiplex PCR; TCRdb's table is partial and in-frame only. Of approximately 45,000 clones detected, about nine tenths appear once; the ten largest clones hold roughly 5%. Sequencing used peripheral blood. These receptors came from a man aged 70 or older with acute or convalescent COVID-19.

This clone occurred once. The chain is built from TRBV27 and TRBJ2-7, with D uncertain. The CDR3 is 11 residues long. Looked up from germline, CDR1 is MNHEY and CDR2 is SMNVEV (reference sequence). With 5 bases removed from V and 1 base from J, the gap between germline ends came to 3 bases. CDR3 DNA: TGTGCCAGCAGTCTGTCCTACGAGCAGTACTTC. It is translated as CASSLSYEQYF.

The V call is TRBV19, the J call TRBJ2-1; TRBD1 agrees at 7 bases. CDR1 LNHDA and CDR2 SQIVND come from the germline V gene (reference sequence). The CDR3 consists of 17 residues. Trimming at V came to 7 bases and at J to 2 bases, leaving 14 bases not matched to a gene. CDR3 DNA: TGTGCCAGTACCGACCTTTACCGGACAGGAACCTACAATGAGCAGTTCTTC. This translates into CASTDLYRTGTYNEQFF.

The chain employs TRBV6-5 and TRBJ1-4, with unresolved D. This CDR3 region has 11 residues. Trimming removed 6 bases at V and 7 bases at J, with 6 bases between. The germline CDR1 and CDR2 sequences are MNHEY and SVGAGI. DNA for the CDR3: TGTGCCAGCAGGGGAGGTGAAAAACTGTTTTTT. It yields the protein CASRGGEKLFF.

The genes are TRBV4-2 and TRBJ2-4; D is uncertain. The CDR3 runs to 14 residues. The germline CDR1 and CDR2 sequences are LGHNA and YNFKEQ. Trimming stripped 0 bases from V and 2 bases from J, with 5 bases between. This CDR3 reads CASSQERTKNIQYF. DNA for the CDR3: TGTGCCAGCAGCCAAGAGAGGACCAAAAACATTCAGTACTTC.

The chain carries TRBV7-7 and TRBJ2-1; D may be TRBD2 (6 bases). V was pared by 0 bases and J by 4 bases, with 10 bases between. There are 15 residues in the CDR3. Germline V gene lookup returns CDR1 SSHAT and CDR2 FNYEAQ (reference sequence). CDR3 nucleotides: TGTGCCAGCAGCTTAGCGGGGGGAAATTACAATGAGCAGTTCTTC. Its protein is CASSLAGGNYNEQFF.

V and J are TRBV7-3 and TRBJ1-1; D is uncertain. The CDR3 is made up of 13 amino acids. Looked up from germline, CDR1 is SGHTA and CDR2 is FQGTGA. V was clipped by 1 base and J by 8 bases, with 11 bases between them. CDR3 amino acids: CASSLMPAGEAFF. As DNA, the CDR3 is TGTGCCAGCAGCTTAATGCCGGCCGGGGAAGCTTTCTTT. The full variable domain, completed using reference TRBV7-3 and TRBJ1-1, is GAGVSQTPSNKVTEKGKYVELRCDPISGHTALYWYRQSLGQGPEFLIYFQGTGAADDSGLPNDRFFAVRPEGSVSTLKIQRTERGDSAVYLCASSLMPAGEAFFGQGTRLTVV.

The J gene is TRBJ2-7, the V gene TRBV5-8, with TRBD2 identical over 13 bases. V was clipped by 0 bases and J by 6 bases; unmatched bases: 0. The CDR3 length is 14 residues. Germline values: CDR1 SGHTS, CDR2 YDEGEE. This CDR3 is CASSLGTSGGEQYF. CDR3 nucleotide sequence: TGTGCCAGCAGCTTGGGGACTAGCGGGGGCGAGCAGTACTTC.

The rearrangement joins TRBV5-1 to TRBJ1-1; no definite D call. Trimming took 3 bases from V and 6 from J, leaving 15 bases between them. Germline values: CDR1 SGHRS, CDR2 YFSETQ. The CDR3 loop spans 14 amino acids. CDR3 DNA: TGCGCCAGCAGCTGGAGCCCCGAGCTCTCTGAAGCTTTCTTT. The encoded protein is CASSWSPELSEAFF.

V and J are TRBV4-3 and TRBJ1-2, with 7 bases identical to TRBD1. Germline CDR1 LGHNA, CDR2 YSLEER. The CDR3 runs 14 residues. J gave up 4 bases and V 6 bases, and 8 bases lay outside the gene matches. CDR3 protein: CASRASRTGYGYTF. The CDR3 coding sequence is TGCGCCAGCAGGGCAAGTAGGACAGGCTATGGCTACACCTTC.

The J gene is TRBJ2-5, the V gene TRBV19; D may be TRBD1 (6 bases). V lost 3 bases to trimming and J lost 4 bases, with 12 bases between them. Germline values: CDR1 LNHDA, CDR2 SQIVND (reference sequence). The CDR3 extends over 14 amino acids. CDR3 DNA: TGTGCCAGTAGTATGGACAGATTGGGAGAGACCCAGTACTTC. This sequence encodes CASSMDRLGETQYF.

V usage is TRBV19 and J usage is TRBJ1-5; possibly TRBD1 for D (5 bases). V lost 3 bases and J lost 3, with 12 bases in between. Germline V gene lookup returns CDR1 LNHDA and CDR2 SQIVND (reference sequence). The CDR3 runs to 15 residues. The CDR3 is CASSIQGVYNQPQHF. Here the CDR3 DNA reads TGTGCCAGTAGTATTCAGGGTGTTTACAATCAGCCCCAGCATTTT.

The rearrangement uses TRBV7-6 and TRBJ1-4; 9 bases fit TRBD1. The germline V gene has CDR1 SGHVS and CDR2 FNYEAQ. This CDR3 has 19 amino acids. The V segment lost 1 base and the J segment 4 bases; nucleotides outside the gene matches: 13. The CDR3 region has the DNA TGTGCCAGCAGCTTAGACCCGGACAGGGGCACTTCAAGTAATGAAAAACTGTTTTTT. Its protein product is CASSLDPDRGTSSNEKLFF. The full variable domain, in which reference TRBV7-6 and TRBJ1-4 provide the parts outside the CDR3, is GAGVSQSPRYKVTKRGQDVALRCDPISGHVSLYWYRQALGQGPEFLTYFNYEAQQDKSGLPNDRFSAERPEGSISTLTIQRTEQRDSAMYRCASSLDPDRGTSSNEKLFFGSGTQLSVL.

The chain is built from TRBV2 and TRBJ1-1, with no clear D. The V end was cut by 3 bases, the J end by 0 bases, with 5 bases between. This CDR3 region has 13 residues. The germline V gene encodes CDR1 SNHLY and CDR2 FYNNEI. CDR3 protein: CASSDEMNTEAFF. CDR3 DNA: TGTGCCAGCAGTGACGAGATGAACACTGAAGCTTTCTTT.

The table lists this clone with a count of one. V is TRBV18 and J is TRBJ1-1; D not resolved. The CDR3 contains 12 residues. The germline gives CDR1 KGHSH, CDR2 LQKENI. The V end lost 6 bases, the J end lost 3 bases, and 8 bases lay between the germline ends. CDR3 DNA: TGTGCCAGCTCCCGAGTCGACACTGAAGCTTTCTTT. This gives the protein CASSRVDTEAFF.

The chain couples TRBV4-2 to TRBJ1-2; 11 bases align to TRBD1. The J segment lost 4 bases and the V segment lost 7 bases, leaving 14 bases of the junction unmatched. This CDR3 is built from 17 residues. CDR1 is LGHNA, CDR2 YNFKEQ, per germline. CDR3 nucleotides: TGTGCCAGCACCCGGTCCGGACAGGGGGCCAGTGGCTATGGCTACACCTTC. This encodes CASTRSGQGASGYGYTF.

The chain combines TRBV18 with TRBJ2-7; TRBD1 is a possible D gene (6 bases). This CDR3 is built from 14 residues. CDR1 is KGHSH, CDR2 LQKENI, per germline. Trimming shortened V by 4 bases and J by 2 bases, and 12 bases separated the two germline ends. The CDR3 sequence is CASSLGTPTYEQYF. The CDR3 bases are TGTGCCAGCTCACTGGGGACACCGACCTACGAGCAGTACTTC.

The CDR3 region has the DNA TGTGCCAGTAGTATGAGACGGGACTCTGGGGCCAACGTCCTGACTTTC. This gives the protein CASSMRRDSGANVLTF. The rearrangement joins TRBV19 to TRBJ2-6, with D perhaps TRBD2 (5 bases). Trimming left V 3 bases short and J 0 bases short, with 9 bases between. The length of the CDR3 is 16 residues. The germline gives CDR1 LNHDA, CDR2 SQIVND (reference sequence).

This clone was detected a few times. The same CDR3 also results from other DNA sequences found in this sample. The gene calls are TRBV7-2 and TRBJ2-5; possibly TRBD2 for D (6 bases). Germline CDR1 and CDR2: SGHTA and FQGNSA. This CDR3 comprises 13 residues. V shed 1 base and J shed 4 bases, with 7 bases lying between them. The DNA of the CDR3 is TGTGCCAGCAGCTTAGTGGGGGGAGAGACCCAGTACTTC. This translates into CASSLVGGETQYF. The full variable domain, with the rest looked up from reference TRBV7-2 and TRBJ2-5, is GAGVSQSPSNKVTEKGKDVELRCDPISGHTALYWYRQSLGQGLEFLIYFQGNSAPDKSGLPSDRFSAERTGGSVSTLTIQRTQQEDSAVYLCASSLVGGETQYFGPGTRLLVL.

The rearrangement joins TRBV27 to TRBJ2-7; 11 nucleotides agree with TRBD1. Per the germline V gene, CDR1 is MNHEY and CDR2 is SMNVEV (reference sequence). The CDR3 length is 14 residues. V lost 6 bases and J lost 6; bases outside the gene matches: 7. The DNA for the CDR3 is TGTGCCAGCAGCGGGACAGGGGGACGCTCCGAGCAGTACTTC. This encodes CASSGTGGRSEQYF.

J is TRBJ1-5 and V is TRBV30; no clear D. V lost 0 bases, J lost 3 bases, and 6 bases lay in between. The CDR3 covers 13 residues. Germline lookup yields CDR1 GTSNPN and CDR2 SVGIG (reference sequence). The CDR3 is CAWSVSDNQPQHF. The DNA for the CDR3 is TGTGCCTGGAGTGTCTCAGACAATCAGCCCCAGCATTTT.

The rearrangement uses TRBV30 and TRBJ1-2; 12 nucleotides align to TRBD1. CDR1 GTSNPN and CDR2 SVGIG come from the germline V gene (reference sequence). Germline trimming cut 5 bases from V and 4 bases from J; bases unmatched to any gene: 5. This CDR3 contains 14 residues. CDR3 DNA: TGTGCCTGGGAAGGGACAGGGGGCAGCTATGGCTACACCTTC. Residues: CAWEGTGGSYGYTF.

The chain is built from TRBV2 and TRBJ2-1; 9 bases map to TRBD1. The junction had 4 bases not matched to a gene; V was cut back by 8 bases and J by 2 bases. CDR1 SNHLY and CDR2 FYNNEI come from the germline V gene. The CDR3 covers 14 residues. The CDR3 DNA reads TGTGCCAGCCACCGACAGGGGGCCTACAATGAGCAGTTCTTC. Protein sequence: CASHRQGAYNEQFF.

This clone was counted a few times. This rearrangement joins TRBV30 to TRBJ1-3, with no clear D. Germline V lookup: CDR1 GTSNPN, CDR2 SVGIG (reference sequence). Trimming left V 3 bases short and J 3 bases short, with 9 bases between. This CDR3 spans 13 amino acids. This chain's CDR3 is CAWRPPGGNTIYF. CDR3 bases: TGTGCCTGGAGACCCCCGGGTGGAAACACCATATATTTT. Complete variable domain (other parts from reference TRBV30 and TRBJ1-3): SQTIHQWPATLVQPVGSPLSLECTVEGTSNPNLYWYRQAAGRGLQLLFYSVGIGQISSEVPQNLSASRPQDRQFILSSKKLLLSDSGFYLCAWRPPGGNTIYFGEGSWLTVV.

V usage is TRBV5-4 and J usage is TRBJ1-2; possible D gene TRBD1, 5 bases. CDR1 is SGHNT and CDR2 is YYREEE in the germline V gene (reference sequence). Trimming shortened V by 4 bases and J by 7 bases, and 17 bases separated the two germline ends. The CDR3 length is 14 residues. The CDR3 spells CASSPKEGFGGYTF. The CDR3 bases are TGTGCCAGCAGCCCCAAGGAGGGGTTCGGTGGCTACACCTTC.

The V call is TRBV4-1, the J call TRBJ1-4; 8 positions match TRBD1. The CDR3 consists of 15 residues. V shed 3 bases and J 7 bases; nucleotides not matched to a gene: 7. Germline V CDR1 and CDR2: MGHRA, YSYEKL. The chain's CDR3 is CASSHFQGAGEKLFF. Written as DNA, the CDR3 is TGCGCCAGCAGCCACTTTCAGGGGGCGGGTGAAAAACTGTTTTTT.

CDR3 amino acids: CASSLGRDRVGPSYGYTF. The CDR3 DNA follows: TGTGCCAGCAGCTTGGGCCGGGACAGGGTGGGGCCCAGCTATGGCTACACCTTC. The chain carries TRBV7-6 and TRBJ1-2; 9 bases are a match to TRBD1. There are 18 residues in the CDR3. The trim removed 3 bases at V and 4 bases at J, leaving 15 bases unmatched. Germline V lookup: CDR1 SGHVS, CDR2 FNYEAQ.

The chain joins TRBV25-1 to TRBJ1-6; 7 nucleotides align to TRBD1. The CDR3 contains 13 residues. Germline CDR1 reads MGHDK; CDR2 reads SYGVNS. The V and J ends lost 4 bases and 6 bases, in that order; junction bases with no gene match: 0. The CDR3 DNA reads as TGTGCCAGCAGTGGGGACAGTAATTCACCCCTCCACTTT. The encoded protein is CASSGDSNSPLHF.